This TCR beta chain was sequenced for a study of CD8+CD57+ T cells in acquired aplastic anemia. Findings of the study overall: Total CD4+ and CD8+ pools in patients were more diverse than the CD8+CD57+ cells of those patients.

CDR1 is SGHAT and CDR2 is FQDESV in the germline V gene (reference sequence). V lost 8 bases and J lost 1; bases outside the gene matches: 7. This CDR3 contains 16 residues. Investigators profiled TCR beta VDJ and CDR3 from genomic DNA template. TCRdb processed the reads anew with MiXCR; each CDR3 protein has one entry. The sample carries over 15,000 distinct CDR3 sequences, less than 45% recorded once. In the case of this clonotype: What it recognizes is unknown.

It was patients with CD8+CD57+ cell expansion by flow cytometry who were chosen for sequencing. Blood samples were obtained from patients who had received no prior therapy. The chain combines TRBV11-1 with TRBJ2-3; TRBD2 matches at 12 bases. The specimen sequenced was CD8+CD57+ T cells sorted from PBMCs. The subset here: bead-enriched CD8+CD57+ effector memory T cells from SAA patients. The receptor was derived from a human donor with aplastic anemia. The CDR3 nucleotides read TGTGCCAGCGGGCTAGCGGGGGGGCACGGCACAGATACGCAGTATTTT. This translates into CASGLAGGHGTDTQYF.